Only a few counts were recorded for the clone carrying this T cell receptor (beta chain). The source of the sample is a study of blood T cell repertoires in COVID-19. Across the whole study: Specimens from acute and convalescent COVID-19 originated in the United States, Italy and Spain. Sample material is recorded as cDNA or gDNA derived from T cells, B-cell-depleted T cells, or PBMCs.

CDR3 length: 14 residues. Germline V gene lookup returns CDR1 MNHNS and CDR2 SASEGT. V was cut by 1 base and J by 4 bases, with 9 bases left in between. Original processing notes: Amplification from reference gene primers served as the basis for estimated nucleated cell counts. Data came from immunoSEQ multiplex PCR; TCRdb stores just in-frame clones and leaves some out. The V and J calls and the clone size are those of that table, but D and trimming were determined from the DNA. This sample has roughly 45,000 clones, with 65% to 85% found just once. This receptor was identified in a man aged 50 to 60 with active COVID-19. The gene calls are TRBV6-1 and TRBJ2-3; D not resolved. The sample consisted of peripheral blood. CDR3 DNA: TGTGCCAGCAGTGAAGGGGTGGGCCCAGATACGCAGTATTTT. Its protein product is CASSEGVGPDTQYF.